This passage covers 3 T cell receptor beta chains from one sample sequenced in a study of T cell responses to AZD1222 COVID-19 vaccine. The table came from immunoSEQ multiplex PCR; TCRdb's copy has only in-frame clones and leaves some out. The sample includes tens of thousands of clones, under 90% of them seen just once. The starting material was peripheral blood, obtained on day 0 of AZD1222 vaccination. The receptors come from an adult in good health.

The genes are TRBV20-1 and TRBJ2-7; no clear D gene. Germline loops: CDR1 DFQATT, CDR2 SNEGSKA (reference sequence). The V end lost 3 bases, the J end lost 9 bases, and 18 bases lay between the germline ends. The CDR3 consists of 13 residues. The CDR3 region is CSASPTPTSMQYF. The CDR3 DNA reads as TGCAGTGCTAGTCCCACGCCCACCAGCATGCAGTACTTC.

This clone was seen just once. The rearrangement uses TRBV2 and TRBJ2-1; the D gene is possibly TRBD2 (6 bases). V lost 7 bases, J lost 4 bases, and 11 bases lay in between. The CDR3 extends over 13 amino acids. Germline V lookup: CDR1 SNHLY, CDR2 FYNNEI. The CDR3 nucleotides are TGTGCCAGCAACGGTGCGGGATACAATGAGCAGTTCTTC. It codes for CASNGAGYNEQFF.

The genes are TRBV3-1 (or the pseudogene TRBV3-2) and TRBJ1-1; the D gene is possibly TRBD1 (5 bases). V dropped 6 bases and J dropped 2 bases, with 13 bases sitting between them. The CDR3 runs 14 residues. CDR1 LGHDT and CDR2 YNNKEL come from the germline V gene (reference sequence). The DNA of the CDR3 is TGTGCCAGCAGACGAGGAGGGGAAAACACTGAAGCTTTCTTT. Its protein is CASRRGGENTEAFF.